Listed below are T cell receptor beta chains from one sample, sequenced in a study of shared clonotypes between healthy human individuals. The data were produced by immunoSEQ multiplex PCR, yet TCRdb's version contains in-frame clones alone and is incomplete. The sample carries 2.3 million or so clones, just over 90% recorded once. The sequencing input was naive CD4+ T cells from PBMCs. These receptors originate from a man aged 18-30 years in good health. Some clones in this sample may be carry-over from other donors' samples. Both conserved end residues are part of each CDR3. A D gene is named only where the DNA matches it firmly. Clone size is given for some rows only: seen once, a few or many times, or a class if the clone is expanded.

few	TRBV28	15	.	TRBJ1-5	TGTGCCAGCAGGGGTGCCGAGGGGCTGAATCAGCCCCAGCATTTT	CASRGAEGLNQPQHF
.	TRBV27	20	TRBD2	TRBJ2-6	TGTGCCAGCAGCTCCGGCGGACTAGCGGGAGGACCCTCTGGGGCCAACGTCCTGACTTTC	CASSSGGLAGGPSGANVLTF
.	TRBV6-4	14	.	TRBJ2-6	TGTGCCAGCAAATCTATCTCTGGGGCCAACGTCCTGACTTTC	CASKSISGANVLTF
.	TRBV9	14	TRBD1	TRBJ2-7	TGTGCCAGCAGCGCGCGACAGGGAATTGACGAGCAGTACTTC	CASSARQGIDEQYF
few	TRBV5-4	13	.	TRBJ1-2	TGTGCCAGCAGCTTGGGACAGAACTATGGCTACACCTTC	CASSLGQNYGYTF
.	TRBV5-1	17	TRBD2	TRBJ2-7	TGCGCCAGCAGCTTGTCCGACTTTGGCGGGGGAAACTACGAGCAGTACTTC	CASSLSDFGGGNYEQYF
once	TRBV5-4	14	TRBD1	TRBJ1-2	TGTGCCAGCAGCTTGTCGCCGGGACAGGGTCAATACACCTTC	CASSLSPGQGQYTF
.	TRBV25-1	15	.	TRBJ1-2	TGTGCCAGCAGTGGCGACTCAGGGAACTTCTATGGCTACACCTTC	CASSGDSGNFYGYTF
.	TRBV28	14	TRBD1	TRBJ1-3	TGTGCCAGCAGTCTCACAGGGGGCGGAAACACCATATATTTT	CASSLTGGGNTIYF
few	TRBV25-1	11	.	TRBJ1-2	TGTGCCAGCAGTGAAAACTATGGCTACACCTTC	CASSENYGYTF
.	TRBV11-2	17	TRBD2	TRBJ2-7	TGTGCCAGCAGCTCCGGGACTAGCGGGAGAGGATCCTACGAGCAGTACTTC	CASSSGTSGRGSYEQYF
.	TRBV19	15	TRBD2	TRBJ2-1	TGTGCCACCGAGAAAAAGCGGGAGTGGGGGAATGAGCAGTTCTTC	CATEKKREWGNEQFF
.	TRBV28	15	TRBD1	TRBJ2-7	TGTGCCAGCAGTTTAAGTGGGACAGGGTCCCACGAGCAGTACTTC	CASSLSGTGSHEQYF